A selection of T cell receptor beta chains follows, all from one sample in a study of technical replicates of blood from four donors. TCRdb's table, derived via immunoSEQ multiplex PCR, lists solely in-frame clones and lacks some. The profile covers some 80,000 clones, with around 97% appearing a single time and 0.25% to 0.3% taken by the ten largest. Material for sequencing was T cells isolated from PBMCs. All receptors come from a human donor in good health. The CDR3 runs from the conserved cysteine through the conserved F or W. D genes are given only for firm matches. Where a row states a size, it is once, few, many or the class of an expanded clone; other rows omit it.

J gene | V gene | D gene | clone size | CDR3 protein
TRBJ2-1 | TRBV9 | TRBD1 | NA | CASSVESGGGNNEQFF
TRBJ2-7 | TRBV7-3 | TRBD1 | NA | CASSSTRDSHEQYF
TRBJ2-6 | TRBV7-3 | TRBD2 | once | CASSPPLAGDSGANVLTF
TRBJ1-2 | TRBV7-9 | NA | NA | CASSPPTGHPEGYTF
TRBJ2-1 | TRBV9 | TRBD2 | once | CASSPSGYYNEQFF
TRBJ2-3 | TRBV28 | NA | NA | CASSLAGHGTDTQYF
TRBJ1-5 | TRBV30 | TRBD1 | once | CAWRDSDNQPQHF
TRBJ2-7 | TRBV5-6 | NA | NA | CASSGGTAYEQYF
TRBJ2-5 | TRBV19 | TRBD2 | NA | CASSGGGWETQYF
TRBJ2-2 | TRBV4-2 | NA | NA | CASSQARTYTGELFF
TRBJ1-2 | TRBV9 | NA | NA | CASSATLGALVDYGYTF
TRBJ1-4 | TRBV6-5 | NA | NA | CASSYSIGVSNEKLFF
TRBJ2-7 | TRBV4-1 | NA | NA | CASSRGSGERTYEQYF
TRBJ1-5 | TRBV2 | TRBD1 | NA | CASSPGDRNAYQPQHF
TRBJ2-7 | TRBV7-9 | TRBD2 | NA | CASSPTGTSYEQYF
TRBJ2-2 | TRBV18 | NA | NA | CASSRRDDSTGELFF
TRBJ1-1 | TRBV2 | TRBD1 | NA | CASSWDSNTEAFF
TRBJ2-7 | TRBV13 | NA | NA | CASSTGDYYEQYF
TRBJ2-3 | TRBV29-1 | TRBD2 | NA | CSVGSGAGGTDTQYF
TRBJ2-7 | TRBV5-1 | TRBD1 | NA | CASSQGQGPYEQYF
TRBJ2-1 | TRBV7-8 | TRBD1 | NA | CASSLDEQGNEQFF
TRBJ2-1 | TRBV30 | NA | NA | CAWSYGSGMVGHEQFF
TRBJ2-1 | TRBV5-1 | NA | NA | CASSLGTAANEQFF
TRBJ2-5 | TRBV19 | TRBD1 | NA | CASSVDREDETQYF
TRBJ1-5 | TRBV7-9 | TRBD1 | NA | CASSTGTGRNQPQHF
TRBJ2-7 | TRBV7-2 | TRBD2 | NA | CASSIPGLRDDEQYF
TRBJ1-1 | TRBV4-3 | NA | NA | CASSQGTGTSNTEAFF
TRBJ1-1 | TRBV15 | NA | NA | CATPQTASHDRNTEAFF
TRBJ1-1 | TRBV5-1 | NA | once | CASSLERSSTEAFF
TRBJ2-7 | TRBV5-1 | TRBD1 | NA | CASSLTGQDYEQYF
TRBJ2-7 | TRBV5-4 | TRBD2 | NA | CASSSTPYPRETYEQYF
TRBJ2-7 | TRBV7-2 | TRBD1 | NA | CASSLRGTEDEQYF
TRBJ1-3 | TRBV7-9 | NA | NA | CASRDYLNTIYF
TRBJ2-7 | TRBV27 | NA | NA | CASSLGGAGYEQYF
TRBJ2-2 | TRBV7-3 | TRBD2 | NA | CASSFGLAGDGELFF
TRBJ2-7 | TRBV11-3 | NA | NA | CASSLDGGKSYEQYF
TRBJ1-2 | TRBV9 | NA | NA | CASSVLAELPNYGYTF
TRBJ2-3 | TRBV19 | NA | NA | CASSIYRGTDTQYF
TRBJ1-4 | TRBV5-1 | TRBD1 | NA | CASSWKPDREIREKLFF
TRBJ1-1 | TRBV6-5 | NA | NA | CASSSASTGGTEAFF
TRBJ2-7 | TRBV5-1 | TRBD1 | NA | CASSPTGAAYEQYF
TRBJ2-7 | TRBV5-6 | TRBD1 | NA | CASSSGTVRSSYEQYF